A selection of T cell receptor beta chains follows, all from one sample in a study of CD8 T cells in Susac syndrome. TCRdb re-derived calls from the immunoSEQ multiplex PCR reads in MiXCR, one entry per CDR3 protein. Of roughly 130,000 distinct CDR3 sequences in the sample, just over 95% were seen once. Sequencing used CD4+ T cells from PBMCs. The receptors stem from a human donor with Susac syndrome. CDR3s include the opening cysteine and the closing phenylalanine or tryptophan. D genes are given only for firm matches. Clone size appears in some rows only: once, few, many, or a class for an expanded clone.

abundance,j_gene,d_gene,v_gene,CDR3nt,CDR3aa
NA,TRBJ2-6,NA,TRBV7-9,TGTGCCACCCAGGCCCGGGACACGTTCTCTGGGGCCAACGTCCTGACTTTC,CATQARDTFSGANVLTF
NA,TRBJ2-3,TRBD2,TRBV6-5,TGTGCCAGCAAAGCTAGCGGGAGCTCAACAGATACGCAGTATTTT,CASKASGSSTDTQYF
NA,TRBJ2-3,NA,TRBV7-6,TGTGCCAGCAGTTCACCCGGGGCTGTACAGTATTTT,CASSSPGAVQYF
NA,TRBJ2-2,TRBD2,TRBV27,TGTGCCAGCAGTTTCGGCGGACTAGCGGGGGAGCTGTTTTTT,CASSFGGLAGELFF
once,TRBJ2-2,NA,TRBV5-6,TGTGCCAGCAGCTTGGGTAGCGGGGAGCTGTTTTTT,CASSLGSGELFF
NA,TRBJ2-7,NA,TRBV6-5,TGTGCCAGCAGGACGGGACAACCGGGCCCCTACGAGCAGTACTTC,CASRTGQPGPYEQYF
NA,TRBJ2-1,TRBD1,TRBV20-1,TGCAGTGCGGAAGACAGGGGTCTTCGGTCCTACAATGAGCAGTTCTTC,CSAEDRGLRSYNEQFF
NA,TRBJ2-5,NA,TRBV18,TGTGCCAGCTCACCCGGGACACCCAGGGAGACCCAGTACTTC,CASSPGTPRETQYF
NA,TRBJ2-1,TRBD2,TRBV30,TGTGCCTGGGAGACTCTATGGGGACTAGCGGGAGTCAATGAGCAGTTCTTC,CAWETLWGLAGVNEQFF
few,TRBJ2-7,NA,TRBV3-1,TGTGCCAGCAGCCTCCGCCAGGGCTACGAGCAGTACTTC,CASSLRQGYEQYF
NA,TRBJ1-2,NA,TRBV11-1,TGTGCCAGCAGCCAAATCGGACTTCATGGCTACACCTTC,CASSQIGLHGYTF
NA,TRBJ1-1,NA,TRBV4-1,TGCGCCAGCAGCCAAGGCCCCCTCGCATCGCGGAACACTGAAGCTTTCTTT,CASSQGPLASRNTEAFF
NA,TRBJ2-5,TRBD2,TRBV4-2,TGTGCCAGCAGCCAAGGACTAGCGGGGCGAGAGACCCAGTACTTC,CASSQGLAGRETQYF
NA,TRBJ2-7,NA,TRBV29-1,TGCAGCGTTGTAGCCGGGATAAGGTACGAGCAGTACTTC,CSVVAGIRYEQYF
once,TRBJ2-5,NA,TRBV7-2,TGTGCCAGCAGCTTAGTATCCCTAGCCCCCCACTTC,CASSLVSLAPHF
NA,TRBJ1-1,NA,TRBV29-1,TGCAGCGGTCGACCGACAGGAAGGGACACTGAAGCTTTCTTT,CSGRPTGRDTEAFF
NA,TRBJ1-3,TRBD1,TRBV3-1,TGTGCCAGTGGAGACAGGGAAGCTGGAAACACCATATATTTT,CASGDREAGNTIYF
NA,TRBJ2-7,NA,TRBV21-1,TGTGCCAGCAGAGTCTCCTCCGGGACAGTAACGATCGAGCAGTACTTC,CASRVSSGTVTIEQYF
NA,TRBJ2-2,TRBD1,TRBV28,TGTGCCAGCAGTTCACTCCGGGACAGGGGCACCGGGGAGCTGTTTTTT,CASSSLRDRGTGELFF
NA,TRBJ2-7,TRBD2,TRBV6-2/TRBV6-3,TGTGCCAGCAGTTACGCCTTAGCGGGTCCGGATGAGCAGTACTTC,CASSYALAGPDEQYF
NA,TRBJ2-3,NA,TRBV6-5,TGTGCCAGCAGAAAGCAGGGCGTTTGGACAGATACGCAGTATTTT,CASRKQGVWTDTQYF
NA,TRBJ2-7,TRBD2,TRBV13,TGTGCCAGCAGCTTAGGGACCGGGAGGGGATACGAGCAGTACTTC,CASSLGTGRGYEQYF
NA,TRBJ2-3,NA,TRBV7-2,TGTGCCAGCAGCTTAGCTTGGGTAGATACGCAGTATTTT,CASSLAWVDTQYF
NA,TRBJ2-1,TRBD2,TRBV24-1,TGTGCCACCAGTGATGGGAGCGGGGACGTGTTCTTC,CATSDGSGDVFF
once,TRBJ2-2,TRBD1,TRBV5-6,TGTGCCAGCAGCTACGGGACAGGGTATGCCGGGGAGCTGTTTTTT,CASSYGTGYAGELFF
NA,TRBJ2-7,TRBD2,TRBV4-2,TGTGCCAGCAGCCAAACACGGCGGGAGTTCGACGAGCAGTACTTC,CASSQTRREFDEQYF
NA,TRBJ2-3,NA,TRBV6-5,TGTGCCATCCCGGGACCGTTGGGAGATACGCAGTATTTT,CAIPGPLGDTQYF
NA,TRBJ2-1,TRBD2,TRBV27,TGTGCCAGCAGTACCCGCGGACTAGCGGGAAAGCAGTTCTTC,CASSTRGLAGKQFF
NA,TRBJ1-2,TRBD1,TRBV3-1,TGTGCCAGCAGCCAAGCAGGGGGCGGCTATGGCTACACCTTC,CASSQAGGGYGYTF
NA,TRBJ2-5,TRBD2,TRBV20-1,TGCAGTGCTAGGCCCCCGGGACTAGCAAAACAAGAGACCCAGTACTTC,CSARPPGLAKQETQYF
NA,TRBJ2-7,NA,TRBV6-5,TGTGCCAGCAGGGGGGAAGGAGTCTACGAGCAGTACTTC,CASRGEGVYEQYF
NA,TRBJ2-2,NA,TRBV30,TGTGCCTGGCTCCGAGGGCTCGCGAACACCGGGGAGCTGTTTTTT,CAWLRGLANTGELFF
few,TRBJ1-5,NA,TRBV6-6,TGTGCCAGCAGTTATGGTAGCAATCAGCCCCAGCATTTT,CASSYGSNQPQHF
NA,TRBJ2-1,TRBD1,TRBV18,TGTGCCAGCTCACCCGACAGGGGGGACTACAATGAGCAGTTCTTC,CASSPDRGDYNEQFF
once,TRBJ1-3,NA,TRBV5-1,TGCGCCAGCAGCTCCCGTATGGGACCGACCTCCCTTGGAAACACCATATATTTT,CASSSRMGPTSLGNTIYF
NA,TRBJ2-3,TRBD2,TRBV20-1,TGCAGTGCCACACTAGCGTCAGATACGCAGTATTTT,CSATLASDTQYF
NA,TRBJ1-4,NA,TRBV30,TGTGCCTGGAGTCCAGCGGAAAAACTGTTTTTT,CAWSPAEKLFF
NA,TRBJ2-1,NA,TRBV3-1,TGTGCCAGCAGCCAAGATAGCAGAGATGAGCAGTTCTTC,CASSQDSRDEQFF
once,TRBJ2-3,TRBD2,TRBV7-8,TGTGCCAGCATGCGGGAGAATTTGGCAGATACGCAGTATTTT,CASMRENLADTQYF
NA,TRBJ2-2,NA,TRBV12-3/TRBV12-4,TGTGCCAGCGGAGGGGTTTCTCGGACCGGGGAGCTGTTTTTT,CASGGVSRTGELFF
NA,TRBJ1-5,NA,TRBV28,TGTGCCACCCACCGGGGAGTTAGCAATCAGCCCCAGCATTTT,CATHRGVSNQPQHF
NA,TRBJ2-5,TRBD1,TRBV20-1,TGCAGTGCTAGCAGGACAGGGGAACAAGAGACCCAGTACTTC,CSASRTGEQETQYF
once,TRBJ1-4,TRBD1,TRBV12-3/TRBV12-4,TGTGCCAGCAGCTCCGGACAGGGAGTTGCAACTAATGAAAAACTGTTTTTT,CASSSGQGVATNEKLFF
once,TRBJ2-6,NA,TRBV12-3/TRBV12-4,TGTGCCAGCAGGTCACAGGGAGACGGGGCCAACGTCCTGACTTTC,CASRSQGDGANVLTF
NA,TRBJ1-5,NA,TRBV6-2/TRBV6-3,TGTGCCAGCAGTTTTTCGGAAGGGGGAGCCCAGCATTTT,CASSFSEGGAQHF
few,TRBJ2-5,TRBD1,TRBV20-1,TGCAGTGCTGCTCGTGGGACAGGGGGCCAGGAGACCCAGTACTTC,CSAARGTGGQETQYF
NA,TRBJ1-5,NA,TRBV6-2/TRBV6-3,TGTGCCAGCAGAAATAACAGGCTTCAGCCCCAGCATTTT,CASRNNRLQPQHF
once,TRBJ1-2,NA,TRBV15,TGTGCCACCAGCAGAGATGGGGGTGGTGGCGCCTATGGCTACACCTTC,CATSRDGGGGAYGYTF
NA,TRBJ2-7,NA,TRBV20-1,TGCAGTGCTTTACCCGGACAGTTCTCCTACGAGCAGTACTTC,CSALPGQFSYEQYF
once,TRBJ2-5,TRBD2,TRBV27,TGTGCCACTTCAGCGGGAGGGTTGGAGACCCAGTACTTC,CATSAGGLETQYF
NA,TRBJ1-2,TRBD1,TRBV5-6,TGTGCCAGCAGCGTGGACAGGGGGGCTAACTATGGCTACACCTTC,CASSVDRGANYGYTF
NA,TRBJ2-5,NA,TRBV20-1,TGCAGTGCTAGTCCCGGGACGCAAGAGACCCAGTACTTC,CSASPGTQETQYF
NA,TRBJ2-7,TRBD2,TRBV29-1,TGCAGCGTTTCCGGGACTAGCGTTGAGCAGTACTTC,CSVSGTSVEQYF